The 10 T cell receptor beta chains below all came from one sample that was sequenced in a study of shared clonotypes between healthy human individuals. Profiling relied on immunoSEQ multiplex PCR, and the TCRdb table lists in-frame clones only, not all of them. The table records about 380,000 clones, around 96% of them present only once. What was sequenced was memory CD8+ T cells sorted from blood. Described subset: CD45RO+ cells pooled with CCR7-negative TemRA cells. The receptors stem from a man aged 30 to 45 in good health.

The V gene is TRBV30, the J gene TRBJ1-4; D perhaps matches TRBD1 (5 bases). CDR1 is GTSNPN and CDR2 is SVGIG in the germline V gene (reference sequence). The CDR3 sequence is 16 residues long. V was pared by 2 bases and J by 8 bases, with 21 bases between. The DNA for the CDR3 is TGTGCCTGGAGTACCCGTCCCAGGGCCTATGGGGAAAAACTGTTTTTT. This sequence encodes CAWSTRPRAYGEKLFF.

The chain is built from TRBV13 and TRBJ1-2; D ambiguous. The CDR3 consists of 15 residues. Germline CDR1 PRHDT, CDR2 FYEKMQ (reference sequence). The V end was cut by 1 base, the J end by 0 bases, with 9 bases between. The CDR3 DNA reads TGTGCCAGCAGCTTAGAGGCAGGAGCTAACTATGGCTACACCTTC. Translating it yields CASSLEAGANYGYTF.

The rearrangement joins TRBV11-2 to TRBJ2-7, with D perhaps TRBD2 (6 bases). The germline gives CDR1 SGHAT, CDR2 FQNNGV. This CDR3 has 12 residues. Trimming cost V 6 bases and J 7 bases, with 13 bases left between them. As DNA, the CDR3 is TGTGCCAGCAGGTCCGGGACTCGGGAGCAGTACTTC. Protein sequence: CASRSGTREQYF.

The genes are TRBV9 and TRBJ1-6; D remains ambiguous. Per germline, CDR1 SGDLS and CDR2 YYNGEE. Trimming removed 0 bases from V and 6 bases from J, with 10 bases in between. The CDR3 is made up of 15 amino acids. The chain's CDR3 is CASSVGWQANSPLHF. The CDR3, as DNA: TGTGCCAGCAGCGTAGGTTGGCAGGCTAATTCACCCCTCCACTTT.

V usage is TRBV19 and J usage is TRBJ1-3; D may be TRBD1 (5 bases). The CDR3 is 14 amino acids. The germline V and J ends were trimmed by 3 bases and 2 bases, with 8 bases remaining between them. CDR1 is LNHDA, CDR2 SQIVND, per germline (reference sequence). The CDR3 DNA reads as TGTGCCAGTAGTATCGGGACTCCTGGAAACACCATATATTTT. It yields the protein CASSIGTPGNTIYF.

The chain is built from TRBV7-9 and TRBJ2-3; weak D call: TRBD2 (7 bases). The CDR3 extends over 14 amino acids. Trimming cost V 5 bases and J 6 bases, with 15 bases left between them. Per germline, CDR1 SEHNR and CDR2 FQNEAQ (reference sequence). This CDR3 reads CASSQGLAADTQYF. CDR3 bases: TGTGCCAGCAGCCAGGGGCTAGCGGCGGATACGCAGTATTTT.

The rearrangement joins TRBV10-2 to TRBJ2-7; D uncertain. CDR1 is WSHSY, CDR2 SAAADI, per germline. The CDR3 runs 13 residues. V lost 3 bases and J 1 base, leaving 7 bases between the germline ends. CDR3 loop: CASSDGPSYEQYF. The CDR3 bases are TGCGCCAGCAGTGATGGCCCTTCCTACGAGCAGTACTTC.

This chain connects TRBV7-2 to TRBJ1-5, with 7 bases fitting TRBD1. The ends lost 5 bases at V and 1 base at J; junction bases unmatched: 5. This CDR3 is 15 amino acids long. Germline assignment: CDR1 SGHTA and CDR2 FQGNSA. CDR3 loop: CASSRNRGSNQPQHF. CDR3 in DNA: TGTGCCAGCAGCCGTAACAGGGGAAGCAATCAGCCCCAGCATTTT.

This chain connects TRBV7-9 to TRBJ2-7, with 11 bases aligning to TRBD1. Germline CDR1 is SEHNR and CDR2 is FQNEAQ (reference sequence). V lost 5 bases to trimming and J lost 1 base; unmatched junction nucleotides: 4. The CDR3 runs 15 residues. For the CDR3, the DNA is TGTGCCAGCAGCACGGGACAGGGGGTGTCCTACGAGCAGTACTTC. It is translated as CASSTGQGVSYEQYF.

This sequence joins TRBV27 and TRBJ2-7, with 7 positions matching TRBD2. The CDR3 length is 16 residues. Germline trimming cut 4 bases from V and 9 bases from J; bases unmatched to any gene: 18. The germline CDR1 and CDR2 sequences are MNHEY and SMNVEV (reference sequence). Written as DNA, the CDR3 is TGTGCCAGCAGTTCAGCCAGGGCGGGAGCGCCCGGGGGGCAGTACTTC. It specifies CASSSARAGAPGGQYF.